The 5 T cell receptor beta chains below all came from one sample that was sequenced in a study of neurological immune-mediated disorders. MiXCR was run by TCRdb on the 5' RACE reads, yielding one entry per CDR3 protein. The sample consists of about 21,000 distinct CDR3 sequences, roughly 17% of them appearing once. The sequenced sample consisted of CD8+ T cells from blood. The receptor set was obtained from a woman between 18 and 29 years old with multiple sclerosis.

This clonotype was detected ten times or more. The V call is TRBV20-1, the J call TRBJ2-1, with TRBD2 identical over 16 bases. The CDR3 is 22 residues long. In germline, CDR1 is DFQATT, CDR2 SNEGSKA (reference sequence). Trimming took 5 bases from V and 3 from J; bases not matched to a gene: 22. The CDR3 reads CSASKLLTGTSGRAPIYNEQFF. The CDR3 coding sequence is TGCAGTGCTTCCAAACTCCTGACCGGGACTAGCGGGAGGGCCCCCATCTACAATGAGCAGTTCTTC.

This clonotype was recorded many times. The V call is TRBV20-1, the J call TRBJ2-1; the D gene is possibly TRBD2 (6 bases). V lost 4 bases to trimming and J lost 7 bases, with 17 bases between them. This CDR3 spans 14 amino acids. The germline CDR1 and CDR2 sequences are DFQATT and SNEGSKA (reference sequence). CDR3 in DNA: TGCAGTGCTATAGTGGCTAGCGAAATTAATGAGCAGTTCTTC. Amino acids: CSAIVASEINEQFF.

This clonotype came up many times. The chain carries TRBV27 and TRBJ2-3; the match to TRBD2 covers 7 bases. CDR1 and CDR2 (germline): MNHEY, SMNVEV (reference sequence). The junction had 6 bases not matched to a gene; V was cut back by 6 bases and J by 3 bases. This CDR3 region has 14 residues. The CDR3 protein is CASSTPSGTDTQYF. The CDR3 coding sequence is TGTGCCAGCAGCACTCCTAGCGGAACAGATACGCAGTATTTT.

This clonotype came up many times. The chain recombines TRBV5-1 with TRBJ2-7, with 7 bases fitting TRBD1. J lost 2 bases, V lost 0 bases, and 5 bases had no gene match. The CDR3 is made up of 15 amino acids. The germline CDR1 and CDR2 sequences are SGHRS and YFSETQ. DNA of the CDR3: TGCGCCAGCAGCTTGGCCTACAGGGGAACCTACGAGCAGTACTTC. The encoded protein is CASSLAYRGTYEQYF. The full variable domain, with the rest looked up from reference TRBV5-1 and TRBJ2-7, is KAGVTQTPRYLIKTRGQQVTLSCSPISGHRSVSWYQQTPGQGLQFLFEYFSETQRNKGNFPGRFSGRQFSNSRSEMNVSTLELGDSALYLCASSLAYRGTYEQYFGPGTRLTVT.

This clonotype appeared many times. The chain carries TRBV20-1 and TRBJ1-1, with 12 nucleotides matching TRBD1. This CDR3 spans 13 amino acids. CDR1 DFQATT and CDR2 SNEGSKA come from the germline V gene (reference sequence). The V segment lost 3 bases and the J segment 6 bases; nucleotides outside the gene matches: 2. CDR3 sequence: CSARGTGGPEAFF. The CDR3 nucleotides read TGCAGTGCTAGGGGGACAGGGGGCCCTGAAGCTTTCTTT.